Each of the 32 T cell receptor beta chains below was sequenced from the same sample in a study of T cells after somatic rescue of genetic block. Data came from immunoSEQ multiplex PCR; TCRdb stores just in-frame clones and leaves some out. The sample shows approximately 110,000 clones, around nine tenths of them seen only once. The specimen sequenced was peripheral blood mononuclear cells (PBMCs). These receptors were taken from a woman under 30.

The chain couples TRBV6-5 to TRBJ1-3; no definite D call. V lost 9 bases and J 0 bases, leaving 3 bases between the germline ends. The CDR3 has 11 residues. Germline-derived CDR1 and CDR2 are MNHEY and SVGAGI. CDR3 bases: TGTGCCAGTTACTCTGGAAACACCATATATTTT. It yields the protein CASYSGNTIYF.

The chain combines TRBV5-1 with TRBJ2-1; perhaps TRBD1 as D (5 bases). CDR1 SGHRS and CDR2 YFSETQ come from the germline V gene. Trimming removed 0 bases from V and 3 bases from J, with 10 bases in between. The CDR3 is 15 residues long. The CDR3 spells CASSLGSGYYNEQFF. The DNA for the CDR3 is TGCGCCAGCAGCTTGGGTTCAGGGTACTACAATGAGCAGTTCTTC.

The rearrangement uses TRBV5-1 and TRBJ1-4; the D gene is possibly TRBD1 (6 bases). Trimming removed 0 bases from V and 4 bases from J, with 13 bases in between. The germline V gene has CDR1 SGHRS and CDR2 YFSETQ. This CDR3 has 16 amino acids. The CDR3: CASSLEGGTVNEKLFF. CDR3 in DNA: TGCGCCAGCAGCTTGGAAGGGGGAACAGTTAATGAAAAACTGTTTTTT.

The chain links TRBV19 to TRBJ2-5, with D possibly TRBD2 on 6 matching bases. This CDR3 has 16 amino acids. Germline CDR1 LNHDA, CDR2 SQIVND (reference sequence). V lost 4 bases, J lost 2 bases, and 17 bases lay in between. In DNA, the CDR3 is TGTGCCAGTAGTACCCCGGGACTCCATGATCAAGAGACCCAGTACTTC. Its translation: CASSTPGLHDQETQYF.

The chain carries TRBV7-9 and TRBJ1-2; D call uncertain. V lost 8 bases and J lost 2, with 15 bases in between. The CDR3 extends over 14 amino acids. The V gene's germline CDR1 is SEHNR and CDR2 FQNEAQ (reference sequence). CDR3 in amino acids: CASGISGVNYGYTF. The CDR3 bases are TGTGCCAGCGGCATTAGCGGGGTAAACTATGGCTACACCTTC.

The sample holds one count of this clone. CDR3 region: CASSETGGTDTQYF. The CDR3 DNA reads as TGTGCCAGCAGTGAAACAGGAGGCACAGATACGCAGTATTTT. This sequence joins TRBV6-4 and TRBJ2-3, with a possible D match to TRBD1 (5 bases). Germline CDR1 reads MRHNA; CDR2 reads SNTAGT. This CDR3 has 14 amino acids. Trimming removed 3 bases at V and 1 base at J, with 8 bases between.

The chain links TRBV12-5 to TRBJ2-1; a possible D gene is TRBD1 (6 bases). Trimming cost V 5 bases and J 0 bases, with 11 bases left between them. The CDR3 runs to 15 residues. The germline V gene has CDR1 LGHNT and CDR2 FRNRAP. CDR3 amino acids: CASGPGQFSYNEQFF. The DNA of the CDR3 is TGTGCTAGTGGTCCCGGACAGTTCTCCTACAATGAGCAGTTCTTC.

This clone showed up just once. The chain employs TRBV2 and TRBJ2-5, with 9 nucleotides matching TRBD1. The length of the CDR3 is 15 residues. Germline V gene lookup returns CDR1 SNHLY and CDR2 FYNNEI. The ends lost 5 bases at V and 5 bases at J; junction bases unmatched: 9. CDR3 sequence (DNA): TGTGCCAGCAGTAAACCCGGGACAGGGAGGGAGACCCAGTACTTC. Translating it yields CASSKPGTGRETQYF.

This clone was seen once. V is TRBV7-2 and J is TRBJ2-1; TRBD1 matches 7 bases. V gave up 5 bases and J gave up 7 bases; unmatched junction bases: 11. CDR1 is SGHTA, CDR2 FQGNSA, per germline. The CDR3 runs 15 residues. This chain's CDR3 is CASSLQGYVRNEQFF. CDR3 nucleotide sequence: TGTGCCAGCAGCCTACAGGGGTATGTTCGGAATGAGCAGTTCTTC.

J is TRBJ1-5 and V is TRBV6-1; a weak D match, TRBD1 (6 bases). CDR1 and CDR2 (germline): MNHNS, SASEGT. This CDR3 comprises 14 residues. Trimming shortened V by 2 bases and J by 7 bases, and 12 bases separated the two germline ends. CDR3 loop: CASSETPGAQPQHF. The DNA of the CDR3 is TGTGCCAGCAGTGAAACGCCAGGGGCCCAGCCCCAGCATTTT.

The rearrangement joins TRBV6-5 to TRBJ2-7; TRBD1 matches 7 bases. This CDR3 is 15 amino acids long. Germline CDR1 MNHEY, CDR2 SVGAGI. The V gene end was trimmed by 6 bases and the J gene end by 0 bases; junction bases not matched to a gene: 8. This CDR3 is CASRLGQAPSYEQYF. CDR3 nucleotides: TGTGCCAGCAGACTTGGACAGGCCCCCTCCTACGAGCAGTACTTC.

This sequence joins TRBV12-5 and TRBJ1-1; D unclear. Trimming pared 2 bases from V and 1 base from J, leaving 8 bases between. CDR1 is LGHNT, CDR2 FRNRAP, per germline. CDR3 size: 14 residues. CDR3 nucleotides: TGTGCTAGTGGTTTGAGCCTGTCGAACACTGAAGCTTTCTTT. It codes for CASGLSLSNTEAFF.

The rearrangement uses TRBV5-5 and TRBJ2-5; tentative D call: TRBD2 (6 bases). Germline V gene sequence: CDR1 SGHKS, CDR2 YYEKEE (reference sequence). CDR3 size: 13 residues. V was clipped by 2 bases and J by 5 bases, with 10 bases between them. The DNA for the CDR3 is TGTGCCAGCAGCTTCGGGACTGAGGAGACCCAGTACTTC. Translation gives CASSFGTEETQYF.

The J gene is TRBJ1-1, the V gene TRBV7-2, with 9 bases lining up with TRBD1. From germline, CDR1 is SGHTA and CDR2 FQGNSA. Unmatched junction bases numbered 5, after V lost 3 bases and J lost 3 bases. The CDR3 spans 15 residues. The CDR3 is CASSLNRGQDTEAFF. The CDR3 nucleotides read TGTGCCAGCAGCTTGAACAGGGGGCAGGACACTGAAGCTTTCTTT.

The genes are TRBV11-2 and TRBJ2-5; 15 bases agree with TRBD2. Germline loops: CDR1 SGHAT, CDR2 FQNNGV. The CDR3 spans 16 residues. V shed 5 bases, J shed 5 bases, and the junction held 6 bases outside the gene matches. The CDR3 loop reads CASSLGTSGGWETQYF. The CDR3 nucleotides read TGTGCCAGCAGCCTCGGGACTAGCGGGGGGTGGGAGACCCAGTACTTC.

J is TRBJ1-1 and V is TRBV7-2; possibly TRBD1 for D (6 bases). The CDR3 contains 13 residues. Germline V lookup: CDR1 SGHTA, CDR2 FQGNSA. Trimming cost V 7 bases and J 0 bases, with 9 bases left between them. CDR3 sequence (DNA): TGTGCCAGCATGGACAGCATGAACACTGAAGCTTTCTTT. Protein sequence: CASMDSMNTEAFF.

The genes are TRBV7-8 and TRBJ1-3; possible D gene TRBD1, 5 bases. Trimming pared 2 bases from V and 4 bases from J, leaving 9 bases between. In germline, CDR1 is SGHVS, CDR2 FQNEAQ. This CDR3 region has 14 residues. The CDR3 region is CASSLQGAGNTIYF. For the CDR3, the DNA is TGTGCCAGCAGCTTACAGGGAGCCGGAAACACCATATATTTT.

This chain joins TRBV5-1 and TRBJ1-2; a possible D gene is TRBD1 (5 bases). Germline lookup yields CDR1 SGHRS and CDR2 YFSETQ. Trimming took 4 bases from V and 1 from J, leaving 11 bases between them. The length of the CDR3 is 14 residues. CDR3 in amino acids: CASSNQGFNYGYTF. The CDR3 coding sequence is TGCGCCAGCAGCAACCAGGGTTTTAACTATGGCTACACCTTC.

The CDR3 protein is CASSLNRDSGYTF. The CDR3 DNA sequence: TGTGCCAGCAGCTTAAACAGGGACAGCGGCTACACCTTC. The chain combines TRBV7-8 with TRBJ1-2; 7 nucleotides line up with TRBD1. Unmatched junction bases numbered 5, after V lost 2 bases and J lost 8 bases. Germline lookup yields CDR1 SGHVS and CDR2 FQNEAQ. This CDR3 has 13 amino acids.

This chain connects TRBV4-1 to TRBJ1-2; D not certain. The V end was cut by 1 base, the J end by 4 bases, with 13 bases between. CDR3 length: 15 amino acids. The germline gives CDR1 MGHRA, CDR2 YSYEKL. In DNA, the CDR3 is TGCGCCAGCAGCCAAGTACTTGTATTGAGCTATGGCTACACCTTC. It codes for CASSQVLVLSYGYTF.

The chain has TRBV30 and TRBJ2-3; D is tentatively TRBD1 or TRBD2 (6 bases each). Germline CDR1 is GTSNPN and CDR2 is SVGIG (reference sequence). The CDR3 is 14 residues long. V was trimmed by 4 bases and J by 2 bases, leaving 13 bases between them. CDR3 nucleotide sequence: TGTGCCTGGAATAGGGGGGCTTTCACAGATACGCAGTATTTT. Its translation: CAWNRGAFTDTQYF. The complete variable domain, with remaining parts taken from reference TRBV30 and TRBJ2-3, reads SQTIHQWPATLVQPVGSPLSLECTVEGTSNPNLYWYRQAAGRGLQLLFYSVGIGQISSEVPQNLSASRPQDRQFILSSKKLLLSDSGFYLCAWNRGAFTDTQYFGPGTRLTVL.

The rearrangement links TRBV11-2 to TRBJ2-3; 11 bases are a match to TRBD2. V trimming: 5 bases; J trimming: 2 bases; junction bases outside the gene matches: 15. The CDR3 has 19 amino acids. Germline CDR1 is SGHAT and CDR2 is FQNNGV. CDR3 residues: CASSPLRLTSGEVTDTQYF. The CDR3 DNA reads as TGTGCCAGCAGCCCCCTCCGCCTGACTAGCGGGGAAGTCACAGATACGCAGTATTTT.

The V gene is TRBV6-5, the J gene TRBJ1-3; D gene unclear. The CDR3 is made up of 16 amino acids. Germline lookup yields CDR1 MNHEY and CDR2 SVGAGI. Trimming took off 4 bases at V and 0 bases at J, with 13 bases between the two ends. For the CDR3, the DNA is TGTGCCAGCAGTTTAACCTTTACAACCTCTGGAAACACCATATATTTT. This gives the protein CASSLTFTTSGNTIYF.

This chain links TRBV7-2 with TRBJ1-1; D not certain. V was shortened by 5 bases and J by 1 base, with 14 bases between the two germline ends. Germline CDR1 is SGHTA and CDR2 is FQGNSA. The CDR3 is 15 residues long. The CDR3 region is CASSAEGFGNTEAFF. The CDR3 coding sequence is TGTGCCAGCAGCGCAGAAGGTTTTGGGAACACTGAAGCTTTCTTT.

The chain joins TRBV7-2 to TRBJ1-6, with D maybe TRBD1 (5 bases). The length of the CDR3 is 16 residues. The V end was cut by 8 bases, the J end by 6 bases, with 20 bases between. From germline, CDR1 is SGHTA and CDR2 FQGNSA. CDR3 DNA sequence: TGTGCCAGCGTATGGGGTGTAGGGGCCGGTAATTCACCCCTCCACTTT. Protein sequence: CASVWGVGAGNSPLHF.

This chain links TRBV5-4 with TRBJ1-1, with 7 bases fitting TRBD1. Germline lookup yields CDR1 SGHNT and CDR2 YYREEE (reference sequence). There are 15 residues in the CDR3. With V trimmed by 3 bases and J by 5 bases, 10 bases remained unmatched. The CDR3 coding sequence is TGTGCCAGCAGCTCTTCCGGGACAGCTGGGACTGAAGCTTTCTTT. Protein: CASSSSGTAGTEAFF.

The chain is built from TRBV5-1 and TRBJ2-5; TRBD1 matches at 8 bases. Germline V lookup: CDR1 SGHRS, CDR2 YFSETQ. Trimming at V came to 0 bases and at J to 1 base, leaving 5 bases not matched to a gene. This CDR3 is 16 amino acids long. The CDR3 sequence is CASSLGTGSIQETQYF. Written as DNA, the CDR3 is TGCGCCAGCAGCTTGGGGACAGGGAGCATCCAAGAGACCCAGTACTTC.

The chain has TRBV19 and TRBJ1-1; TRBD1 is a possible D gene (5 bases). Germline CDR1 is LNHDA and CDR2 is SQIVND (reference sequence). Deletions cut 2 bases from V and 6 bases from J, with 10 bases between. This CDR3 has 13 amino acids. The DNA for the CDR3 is TGTGCCAGTAGTATATCGCGGGGCGCTGAAGCTTTCTTT. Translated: CASSISRGAEAFF.

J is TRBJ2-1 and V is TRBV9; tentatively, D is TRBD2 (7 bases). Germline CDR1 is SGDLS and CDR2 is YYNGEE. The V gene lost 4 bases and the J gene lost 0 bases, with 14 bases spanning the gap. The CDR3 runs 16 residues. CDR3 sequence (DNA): TGTGCCAGCAGCCTACGGGGGGCAAGCTCCTACAATGAGCAGTTCTTC. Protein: CASSLRGASSYNEQFF.

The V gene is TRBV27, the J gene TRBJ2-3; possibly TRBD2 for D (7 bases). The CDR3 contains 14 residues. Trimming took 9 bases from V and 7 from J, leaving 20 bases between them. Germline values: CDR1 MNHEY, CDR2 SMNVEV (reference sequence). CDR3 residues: CASAGGRGANTQYF. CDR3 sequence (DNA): TGTGCCAGTGCCGGAGGGAGGGGGGCTAATACGCAGTATTTT.

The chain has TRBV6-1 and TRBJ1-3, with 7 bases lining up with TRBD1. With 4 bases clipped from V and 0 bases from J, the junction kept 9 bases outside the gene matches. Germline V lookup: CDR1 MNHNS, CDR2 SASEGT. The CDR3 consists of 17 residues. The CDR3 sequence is CASSVSTGDSSGNTIYF. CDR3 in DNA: TGTGCCAGCAGTGTCTCAACAGGGGACTCCTCTGGAAACACCATATATTTT.

Here the CDR3 reads CASTVSGGAWENIQYF. The CDR3 DNA is TGTGCCAGTACCGTTAGCGGGGGGGCCTGGGAAAACATTCAGTACTTC. The rearrangement joins TRBV19 to TRBJ2-4; 11 nucleotides agree with TRBD2. This CDR3 comprises 16 residues. Germline CDR1 is LNHDA and CDR2 is SQIVND (reference sequence). Trimming took 7 bases from V and 5 from J; bases not matched to a gene: 10.